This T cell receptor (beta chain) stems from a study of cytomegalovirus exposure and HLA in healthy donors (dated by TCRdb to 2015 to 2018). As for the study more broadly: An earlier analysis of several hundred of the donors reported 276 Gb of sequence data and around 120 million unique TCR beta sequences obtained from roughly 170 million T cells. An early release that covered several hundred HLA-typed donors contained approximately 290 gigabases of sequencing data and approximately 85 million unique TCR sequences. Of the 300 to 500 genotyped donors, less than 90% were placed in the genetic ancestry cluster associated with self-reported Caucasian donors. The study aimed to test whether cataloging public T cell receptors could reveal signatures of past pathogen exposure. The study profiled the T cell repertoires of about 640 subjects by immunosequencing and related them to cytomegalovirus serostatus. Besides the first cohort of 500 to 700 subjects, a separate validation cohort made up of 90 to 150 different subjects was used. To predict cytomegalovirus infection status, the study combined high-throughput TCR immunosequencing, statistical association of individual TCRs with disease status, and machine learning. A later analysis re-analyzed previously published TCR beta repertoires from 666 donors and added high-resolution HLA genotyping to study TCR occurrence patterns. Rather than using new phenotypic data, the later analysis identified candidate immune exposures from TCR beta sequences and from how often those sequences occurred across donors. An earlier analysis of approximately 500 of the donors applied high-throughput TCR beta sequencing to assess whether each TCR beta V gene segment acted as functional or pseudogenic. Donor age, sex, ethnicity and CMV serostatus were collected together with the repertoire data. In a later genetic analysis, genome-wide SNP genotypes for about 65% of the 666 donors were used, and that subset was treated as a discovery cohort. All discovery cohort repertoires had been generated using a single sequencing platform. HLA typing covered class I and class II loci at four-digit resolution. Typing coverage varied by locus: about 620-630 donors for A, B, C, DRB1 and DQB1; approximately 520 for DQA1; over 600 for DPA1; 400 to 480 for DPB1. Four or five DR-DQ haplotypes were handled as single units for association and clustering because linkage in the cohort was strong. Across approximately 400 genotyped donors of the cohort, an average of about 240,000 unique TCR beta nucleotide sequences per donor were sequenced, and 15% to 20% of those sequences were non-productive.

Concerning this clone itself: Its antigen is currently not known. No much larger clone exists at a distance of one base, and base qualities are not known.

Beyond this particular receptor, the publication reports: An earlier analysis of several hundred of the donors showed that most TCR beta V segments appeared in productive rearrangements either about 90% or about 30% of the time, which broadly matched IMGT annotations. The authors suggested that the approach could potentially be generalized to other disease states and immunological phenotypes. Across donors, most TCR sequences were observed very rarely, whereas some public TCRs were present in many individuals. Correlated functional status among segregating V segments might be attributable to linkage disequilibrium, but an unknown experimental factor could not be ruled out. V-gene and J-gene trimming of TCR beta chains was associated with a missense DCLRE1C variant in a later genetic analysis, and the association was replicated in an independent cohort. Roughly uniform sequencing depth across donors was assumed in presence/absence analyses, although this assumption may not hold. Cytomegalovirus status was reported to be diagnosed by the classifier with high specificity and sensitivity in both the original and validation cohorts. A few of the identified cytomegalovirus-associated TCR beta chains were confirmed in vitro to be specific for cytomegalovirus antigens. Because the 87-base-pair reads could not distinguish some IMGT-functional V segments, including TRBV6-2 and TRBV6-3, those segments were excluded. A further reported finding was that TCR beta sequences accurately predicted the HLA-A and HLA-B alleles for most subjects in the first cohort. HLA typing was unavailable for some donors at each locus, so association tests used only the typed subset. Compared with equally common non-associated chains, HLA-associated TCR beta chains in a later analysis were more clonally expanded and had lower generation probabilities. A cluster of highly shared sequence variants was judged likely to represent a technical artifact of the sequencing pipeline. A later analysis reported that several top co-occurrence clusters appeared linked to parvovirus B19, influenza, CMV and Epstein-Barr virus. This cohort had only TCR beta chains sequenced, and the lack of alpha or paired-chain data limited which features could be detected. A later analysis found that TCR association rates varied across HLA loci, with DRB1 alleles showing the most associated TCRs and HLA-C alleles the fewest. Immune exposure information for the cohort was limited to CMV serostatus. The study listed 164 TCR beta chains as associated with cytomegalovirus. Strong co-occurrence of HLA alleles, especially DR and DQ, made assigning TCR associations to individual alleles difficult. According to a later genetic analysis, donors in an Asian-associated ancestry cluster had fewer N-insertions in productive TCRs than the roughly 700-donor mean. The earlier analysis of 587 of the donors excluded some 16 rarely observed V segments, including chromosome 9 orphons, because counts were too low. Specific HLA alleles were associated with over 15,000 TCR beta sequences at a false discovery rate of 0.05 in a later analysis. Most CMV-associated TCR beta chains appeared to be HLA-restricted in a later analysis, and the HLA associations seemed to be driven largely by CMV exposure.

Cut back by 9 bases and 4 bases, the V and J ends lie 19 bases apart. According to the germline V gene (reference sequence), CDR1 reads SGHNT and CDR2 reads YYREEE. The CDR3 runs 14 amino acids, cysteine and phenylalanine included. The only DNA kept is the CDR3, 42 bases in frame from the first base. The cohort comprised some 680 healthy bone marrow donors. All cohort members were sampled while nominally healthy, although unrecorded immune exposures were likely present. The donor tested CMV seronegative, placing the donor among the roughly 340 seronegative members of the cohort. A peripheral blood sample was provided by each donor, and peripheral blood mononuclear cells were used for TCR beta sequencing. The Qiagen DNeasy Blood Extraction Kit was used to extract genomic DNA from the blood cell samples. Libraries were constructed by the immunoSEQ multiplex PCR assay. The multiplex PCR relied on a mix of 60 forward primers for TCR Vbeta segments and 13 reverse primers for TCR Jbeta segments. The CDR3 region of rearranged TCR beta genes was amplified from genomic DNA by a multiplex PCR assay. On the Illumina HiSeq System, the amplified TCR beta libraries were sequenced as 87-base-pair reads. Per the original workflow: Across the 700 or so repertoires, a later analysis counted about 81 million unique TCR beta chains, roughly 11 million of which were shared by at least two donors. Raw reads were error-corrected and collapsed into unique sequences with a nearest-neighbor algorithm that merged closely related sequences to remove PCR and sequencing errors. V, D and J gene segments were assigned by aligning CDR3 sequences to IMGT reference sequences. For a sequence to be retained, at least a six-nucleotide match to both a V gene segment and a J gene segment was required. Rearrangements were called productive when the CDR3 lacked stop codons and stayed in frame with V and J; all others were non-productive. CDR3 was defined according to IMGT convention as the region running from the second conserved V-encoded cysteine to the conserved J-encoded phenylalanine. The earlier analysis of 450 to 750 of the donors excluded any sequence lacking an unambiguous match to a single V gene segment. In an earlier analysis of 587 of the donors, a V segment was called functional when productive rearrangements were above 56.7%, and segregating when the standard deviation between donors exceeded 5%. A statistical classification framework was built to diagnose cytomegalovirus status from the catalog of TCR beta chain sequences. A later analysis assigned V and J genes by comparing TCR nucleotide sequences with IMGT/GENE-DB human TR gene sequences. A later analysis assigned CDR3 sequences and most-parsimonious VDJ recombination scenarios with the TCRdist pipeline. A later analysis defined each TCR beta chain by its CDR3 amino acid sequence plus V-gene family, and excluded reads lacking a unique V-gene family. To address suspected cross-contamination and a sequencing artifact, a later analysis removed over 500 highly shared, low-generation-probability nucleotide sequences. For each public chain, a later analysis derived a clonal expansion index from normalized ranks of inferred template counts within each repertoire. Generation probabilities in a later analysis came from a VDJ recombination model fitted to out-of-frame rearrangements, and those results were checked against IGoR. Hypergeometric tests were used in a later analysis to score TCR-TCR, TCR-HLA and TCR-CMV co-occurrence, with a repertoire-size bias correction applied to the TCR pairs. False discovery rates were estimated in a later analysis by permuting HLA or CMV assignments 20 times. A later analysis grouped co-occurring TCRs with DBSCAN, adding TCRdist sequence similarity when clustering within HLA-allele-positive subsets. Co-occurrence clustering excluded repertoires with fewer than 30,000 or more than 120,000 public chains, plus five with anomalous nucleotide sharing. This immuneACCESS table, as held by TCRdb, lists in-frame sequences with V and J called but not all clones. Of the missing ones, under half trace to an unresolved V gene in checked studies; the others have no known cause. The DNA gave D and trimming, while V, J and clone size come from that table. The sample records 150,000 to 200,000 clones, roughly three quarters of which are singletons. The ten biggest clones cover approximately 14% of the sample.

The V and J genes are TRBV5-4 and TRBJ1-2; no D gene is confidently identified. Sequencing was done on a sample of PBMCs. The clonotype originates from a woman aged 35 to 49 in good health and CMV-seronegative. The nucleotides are TGTGCCAACAACGGCGGGATAGCGGGCTATGGCTACACCTTC. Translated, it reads CANNGGIAGYGYTF.